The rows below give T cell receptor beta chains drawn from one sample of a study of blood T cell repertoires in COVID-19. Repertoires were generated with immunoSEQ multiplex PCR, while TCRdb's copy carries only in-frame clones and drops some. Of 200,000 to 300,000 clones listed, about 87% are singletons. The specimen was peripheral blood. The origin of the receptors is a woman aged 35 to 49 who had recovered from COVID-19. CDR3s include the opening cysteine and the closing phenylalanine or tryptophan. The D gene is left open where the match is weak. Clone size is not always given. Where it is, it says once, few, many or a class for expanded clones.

CDR3 protein: CASSEIGRGTQYF; CDR3 DNA: TGTGCCAGCAGTGAAATAGGACGGGGGACCCAGTACTTC; clone size: NA; D gene: NA; J gene: TRBJ2-5; V gene: TRBV6-1
CDR3 protein: CASRPGQSNQPQHF; CDR3 DNA: TGTGCCAGCCGGCCGGGACAAAGCAATCAGCCCCAGCATTTT; clone size: NA; D gene: NA; J gene: TRBJ1-5; V gene: TRBV19
CDR3 protein: CASSLIRDYGYTF; CDR3 DNA: TGTGCCAGCAGCTTAATCCGTGACTATGGCTACACCTTC; clone size: NA; D gene: NA; J gene: TRBJ1-2; V gene: TRBV7-2
CDR3 protein: CASSGGRTSGRSSTDTQYF; CDR3 DNA: TGTGCCAGCAGCGGAGGCCGGACTAGCGGGAGGTCTAGCACAGATACGCAGTATTTT; clone size: NA; D gene: TRBD2; J gene: TRBJ2-3; V gene: TRBV9
CDR3 protein: CASIPGEVDEQYF; CDR3 DNA: TGTGCCAGCATTCCCGGAGAAGTAGACGAGCAGTACTTC; clone size: NA; D gene: NA; J gene: TRBJ2-7; V gene: TRBV2
CDR3 protein: CASSETGGKSYEQYF; CDR3 DNA: TGTGCCAGCAGTGAAACCGGGGGAAAATCCTACGAGCAGTACTTC; clone size: NA; D gene: NA; J gene: TRBJ2-7; V gene: TRBV2
CDR3 protein: CASKLDGGGLREQFF; CDR3 DNA: TGTGCCAGCAAGTTAGACGGCGGGGGCCTACGGGAGCAGTTCTTC; clone size: NA; D gene: NA; J gene: TRBJ2-1; V gene: TRBV7-8
CDR3 protein: CATSRDFSRTGPYGYTF; CDR3 DNA: TGTGCCACCAGCAGAGATTTTTCGCGGACAGGGCCCTACGGCTACACCTTC; clone size: NA; D gene: TRBD1; J gene: TRBJ1-2; V gene: TRBV15
CDR3 protein: CATSDLNLLAGGASNYGYTF; CDR3 DNA: TGTGCCACCAGTGATCTTAACCTACTGGCAGGGGGCGCTTCAAACTATGGCTACACCTTC; clone size: NA; D gene: TRBD1; J gene: TRBJ1-2; V gene: TRBV24-1
CDR3 protein: CASSPYGTGVGNTIYF; CDR3 DNA: TGTGCCAGCAGCCCATATGGGACAGGGGTTGGAAACACCATATATTTT; clone size: once; D gene: TRBD1; J gene: TRBJ1-3; V gene: TRBV11-2
CDR3 protein: CASSHPQGGENYGYTF; CDR3 DNA: TGTGCCAGCAGCCATCCACAGGGAGGGGAAAACTATGGCTACACCTTC; clone size: once; D gene: NA; J gene: TRBJ1-2; V gene: TRBV4-2
CDR3 protein: CASSQTETASGNTIYF; CDR3 DNA: TGTGCCAGCTCACAAACCGAGACAGCCTCTGGAAACACCATATATTTT; clone size: NA; D gene: NA; J gene: TRBJ1-3; V gene: TRBV18
CDR3 protein: CSVNSGGAKNIQYF; CDR3 DNA: TGCAGCGTTAATAGCGGGGGGGCCAAAAACATTCAGTACTTC; clone size: NA; D gene: TRBD2; J gene: TRBJ2-4; V gene: TRBV29-1
CDR3 protein: CASSLEGQGAYEQYF; CDR3 DNA: TGCGCCAGCAGCTTGGAAGGACAGGGTGCCTACGAGCAGTACTTC; clone size: NA; D gene: TRBD1; J gene: TRBJ2-7; V gene: TRBV5-1
CDR3 protein: CAWSVATFGELFF; CDR3 DNA: TGTGCCTGGAGTGTAGCGACGTTCGGGGAGCTGTTTTTT; clone size: NA; D gene: NA; J gene: TRBJ2-2; V gene: TRBV30
CDR3 protein: CASSYSSGGPLEQYF; CDR3 DNA: TGTGCCAGCAGTTACTCGAGCGGGGGACCCCTCGAGCAGTACTTC; clone size: NA; D gene: TRBD2; J gene: TRBJ2-7; V gene: TRBV6-2/TRBV6-3
CDR3 protein: CASTFGTALTGELFF; CDR3 DNA: TGTGCTAGCACGTTCGGGACAGCCCTCACCGGGGAGCTGTTTTTT; clone size: few; D gene: TRBD1; J gene: TRBJ2-2; V gene: TRBV7-7
CDR3 protein: CASSQLGRYYGYTF; CDR3 DNA: TGTGCCAGCAGCCAATTGGGCCGCTACTATGGCTACACCTTC; clone size: NA; D gene: NA; J gene: TRBJ1-2; V gene: TRBV3-1/TRBV3-2
CDR3 protein: CASSLGHPNTEAFF; CDR3 DNA: TGTGCCAGCAGCTTAGGACACCCGAACACTGAAGCTTTCTTT; clone size: NA; D gene: NA; J gene: TRBJ1-1; V gene: TRBV7-3
CDR3 protein: CASSLPTGSMNTEAFF; CDR3 DNA: TGTGCCAGCAGCTTACCGACAGGGTCAATGAACACTGAAGCTTTCTTT; clone size: NA; D gene: TRBD1; J gene: TRBJ1-1; V gene: TRBV5-5
CDR3 protein: CSVEDRAVNTEAFF; CDR3 DNA: TGCAGCGTTGAAGATCGAGCCGTGAACACTGAAGCTTTCTTT; clone size: NA; D gene: NA; J gene: TRBJ1-1; V gene: TRBV29-1
CDR3 protein: CASSLVLAVGNEQFF; CDR3 DNA: TGTGCCAGCAGCTTGGTTCTAGCGGTGGGGAATGAGCAGTTCTTC; clone size: once; D gene: TRBD2; J gene: TRBJ2-1; V gene: TRBV5-4
CDR3 protein: CASSQGAGGLAFF; CDR3 DNA: TGTGCCAGCAGCCAAGGGGCAGGGGGCTTAGCTTTCTTT; clone size: NA; D gene: TRBD1; J gene: TRBJ1-1; V gene: TRBV3-1/TRBV3-2